One sample yielded the 25 T cell receptor beta chains listed below, sequenced in a study of identical twins. TCRdb called the 5' RACE reads again in MiXCR, with one record for every CDR3 protein. The sample includes around 1.7 million distinct CDR3 sequences, around 29% of them seen just once. Sequenced input: cord blood. The receptors stem from a newborn girl in good health.

This clonotype was counted between two and nine times. V usage is TRBV5-1 and J usage is TRBJ2-7, with 7 positions matching TRBD1. The CDR3 runs 14 residues. The ends lost 2 bases at V and 5 bases at J; junction bases unmatched: 7. Germline CDR1 and CDR2: SGHRS and YFSETQ. Written as DNA, the CDR3 is TGCGCCAGCAGCTTTGACAGGGCTGTGGACGAGCAGTACTTC. Translation gives CASSFDRAVDEQYF.

V is TRBV5-1 and J is TRBJ2-7; D remains ambiguous. The DNA end favors TRBJ2-5, so the J call may be wrong. The CDR3 runs 13 residues. Germline V gene lookup returns CDR1 SGHRS and CDR2 YFSETQ. The CDR3 sequence: CASSCWGQETQYF. Written as DNA, the CDR3 is TGCGCCAGCAGCTGTTGGGGACAAGAGACCCAGTACTTC.

The rearrangement links TRBV28 to TRBJ1-5; D is perhaps TRBD1 (5 bases). Trimming took 3 bases from V and 7 from J, leaving 25 bases between them. Germline CDR1 MDHEN, CDR2 SYDVKM. This CDR3 has 18 residues. The CDR3 DNA follows: TGTGCCAGCAGTTTGGAGACAGAAGATAGCCCGATGGGACAGCCCCAGCATTTT. Translation: CASSLETEDSPMGQPQHF.

The rearrangement links TRBV29-1 to TRBJ2-1; perhaps TRBD2 as D (5 bases). Germline CDR1 reads SQVTM; CDR2 reads ANQGSEA. The CDR3 has 15 residues. The V gene lost 2 bases and the J gene lost 8 bases, with 19 bases spanning the gap. The CDR3 DNA reads TGCAGCGTTGAAAGGCGTCTAGCACGGGTGGATGAGCAGTTCTTC. Amino acids: CSVERRLARVDEQFF.

This rearrangement joins TRBV27 to TRBJ1-4; D not resolved. Germline-derived CDR1 and CDR2 are MNHEY and SMNVEV (reference sequence). The CDR3 has 15 residues. Trimming removed 4 bases from V and 5 bases from J, with 14 bases in between. CDR3 coding DNA: TGTGCCAGCAGTTGGAGGGTGCCCGTAAATGAAAAACTGTTTTTT. Amino acid sequence: CASSWRVPVNEKLFF.

The V gene is TRBV6-1, the J gene TRBJ2-3, with 9 bases that match TRBD2. V shed 2 bases and J 6 bases; nucleotides not matched to a gene: 6. The CDR3 length is 15 residues. Germline CDR1 reads MNHNS; CDR2 reads SASEGT. The CDR3 DNA follows: TGTGCCAGCAGTGAACTAGCGGGACTGGTTGATACGCAGTATTTT. This translates into CASSELAGLVDTQYF.

Ten or more counts support this clonotype. The V call is TRBV20-1, the J call TRBJ1-2; 8 nucleotides match TRBD1. V shed 5 bases and J 0 bases; nucleotides not matched to a gene: 5. The CDR3 has 14 residues. Germline V gene lookup returns CDR1 DFQATT and CDR2 SNEGSKA (reference sequence). The DNA for the CDR3 is TGCAGTGCTCCCGGACAGGGAGCTAACTATGGCTACACCTTC. Protein: CSAPGQGANYGYTF.

The CDR3 coding sequence is TGTGCCAGCAGGATTAGGCGGTTGAACACTGAAGCTTTCTTT. Encoded protein: CASRIRRLNTEAFF. The chain links TRBV12-3 or TRBV12-4 to TRBJ1-1; D remains ambiguous. The CDR3 has 14 residues. The ends were cut back, 6 bases at V and 0 bases at J, with 11 bases in the middle.

This clonotype was counted at least ten times. This may come from a read error, since a much larger clone is one base off. The chain is built from TRBV20-1 and TRBJ2-1, with 7 bases that match TRBD2. Trimming cost V 3 bases and J 1 base; bases outside gene matches: 0. Germline V lookup: CDR1 DFQATT, CDR2 SNEGSKA (reference sequence). This CDR3 spans 13 amino acids. CDR3 protein: CSASGRSYNEQFF. The CDR3 DNA follows: TGCAGTGCTAGCGGGAGGTCCTACAATGAGCAGTTCTTC.

The chain has TRBV14 and TRBJ2-6; no clear D gene. The CDR3 covers 18 residues. The germline CDR1 and CDR2 sequences are SGHDN and FVKESK. V lost 2 bases to trimming and J lost 0 bases, with 14 bases between them. CDR3: CASSQTAAPPSGANVLTF. In DNA form, the CDR3 reads TGTGCCAGCAGCCAAACGGCGGCGCCGCCCTCTGGGGCCAACGTCCTGACTTTC.

The chain uses TRBV12-3 or TRBV12-4 and TRBJ1-5, with a tentative D call TRBD1 (5 bases). V was pared by 8 bases and J by 1 base, with 6 bases between. CDR3 length: 12 amino acids. The CDR3 sequence is CASGGSNQPQHF. Here the CDR3 DNA reads TGTGCCAGCGGGGGGAGCAATCAGCCCCAGCATTTT.

This clonotype was counted between two and nine times. The chain links TRBV4-1 to TRBJ1-2; D uncertain. V dropped 0 bases and J dropped 1 base, with 9 bases sitting between them. The germline V gene encodes CDR1 MGHRA and CDR2 YSYEKL. This CDR3 spans 15 amino acids. The CDR3 nucleotides read TGCGCCAGCAGCCAAGAGAGTGACCTTAACTATGGCTACACCTTC. It translates to CASSQESDLNYGYTF.

The sample holds a few counts of this clonotype. The rearrangement uses TRBV4-1 and TRBJ1-6; D remains unclear. Germline V gene data show CDR1 as MGHRA and CDR2 as YSYEKL. The CDR3 extends over 17 amino acids. V lost 0 bases and J lost 10, with 19 bases in between. The DNA for the CDR3 is TGCGCCAGCAGCCAAGAAGGACCCTTCAAACGAGGATCACCCCTCCACTTT. It translates to CASSQEGPFKRGSPLHF.

This clonotype was observed a handful of times. This CDR3 is CSTLAAHTDTQYF. Written as DNA, the CDR3 is TGCAGTACACTAGCGGCACACACAGATACGCAGTATTTT. The rearrangement links TRBV20-1 to TRBJ2-3; TRBD2 matches 8 bases. The CDR3 totals 13 residues. Germline lookup yields CDR1 DFQATT and CDR2 SNEGSKA (reference sequence). Trimming took 8 bases from V and 2 from J; bases not matched to a gene: 6.

The V and J genes are TRBV7-8 and TRBJ2-5; tentatively, D is TRBD1 or TRBD2 (7 bases each). The CDR3 is 15 residues long. Trimming removed 7 bases at V and 11 bases at J, with 26 bases between. In germline, CDR1 is SGHVS, CDR2 FQNEAQ. CDR3 protein: CASTMQGGHYNEQYF. The CDR3 region has the DNA TGTGCCAGCACCATGCAGGGGGGGCACTACAATGAGCAGTACTTC.

This chain connects TRBV11-2 to TRBJ1-6; 9 bases align to TRBD1. The germline V gene has CDR1 SGHAT and CDR2 FQNNGV. The CDR3 sequence is 18 residues long. The V segment lost 8 bases and the J segment 7 bases; nucleotides outside the gene matches: 18. Here the CDR3 reads CASGSASGTGRNNSPLHF. In nucleotides, the CDR3 is TGTGCCAGCGGGTCCGCCAGCGGGACAGGGAGAAACAATTCACCCCTCCACTTT.

Worth noting for this clonotype: The junction departs from the called germline gene at one end, perhaps through a read error. This sequence joins TRBV7-7 and TRBJ2-3, with 8 bases that match TRBD1. Germline V lookup: CDR1 SSHAT, CDR2 FNYEAQ (reference sequence). The CDR3 consists of 15 residues. The CDR3 region has the DNA TGTGCTAGCAGCCTCGGACAGGGCTACACAGATACGCAGTATTTT. This encodes CASSLGQGYTDTQYF.

The chain joins TRBV15 to TRBJ2-5; D possibly uses TRBD1 or TRBD2 (6 bases each). The end of the DNA aligns better with TRBJ2-7, so the J call may be wrong. The CDR3 is 14 amino acids. Germline V gives CDR1 LNHNV, CDR2 YYDKDF (reference sequence). DNA for the CDR3: TGTGCCACATCGGGGGCCCCCTCCTACTACGAGCAGTACTTC. It encodes CATSGAPSYYEQYF.

The chain uses TRBV5-1 and TRBJ2-3, with 9 bases identical to TRBD1. In germline, CDR1 is SGHRS, CDR2 YFSETQ. The V and J ends lost 4 bases and 3 bases, in that order; junction bases with no gene match: 3. The CDR3 covers 14 residues. The CDR3 DNA is TGCGCCAGCAGCAGGGACAGGGAAACAGATACGCAGTATTTT. Translated, it gives CASSRDRETDTQYF.

The rearrangement uses TRBV11-2 and TRBJ2-7; D is unclear. The CDR3 is 14 residues long. V dropped 6 bases and J dropped 1 base, with 13 bases sitting between them. Per germline, CDR1 SGHAT and CDR2 FQNNGV. As DNA, the CDR3 is TGTGCCAGCAGTTTAAAAGGCCTTTCCTACGAGCAGTACTTC. Translating it yields CASSLKGLSYEQYF.

Only a few counts were recorded for this clonotype. The chain couples TRBV6-5 to TRBJ2-5, with D tentatively TRBD2 (5 bases). Germline CDR1 is MNHEY and CDR2 is SVGAGI. Trimming took off 0 bases at V and 0 bases at J, with 14 bases between the two ends. This CDR3 spans 17 amino acids. The CDR3 sequence: CASSYSRLSLYQETQYF. CDR3 DNA sequence: TGTGCCAGCAGTTACTCGAGACTAAGCCTATACCAAGAGACCCAGTACTTC.

This clonotype came up a few times. V is TRBV3-1 and J is TRBJ2-1; TRBD1 agrees at 9 bases. V shed 5 bases and J 2 bases; nucleotides not matched to a gene: 7. The CDR3 runs to 16 residues. Germline V gene sequence: CDR1 LGHDT, CDR2 YNNKEL (reference sequence). CDR3 nucleotide sequence: TGTGCCAGCAGCACAACCCGGACAGGGGCCTACAATGAGCAGTTCTTC. Its translation: CASSTTRTGAYNEQFF.

With regard to this clonotype: A much bigger clone sits one base away, suggesting this may be a read error. The chain uses TRBV12-3 or TRBV12-4 and TRBJ2-7, with D unresolved. The CDR3 extends over 12 amino acids. This CDR3 reads CASSFIGYERYF. The CDR3 DNA reads as TGTGCCAGCAGTTTCATTGGCTACGAGCGGTACTTC.

This clonotype came up once. V usage is TRBV6-5 and J usage is TRBJ1-6; D not resolved. V was cut by 1 base and J by 7 bases, with 17 bases left in between. CDR1 MNHEY and CDR2 SVGAGI come from the germline V gene. The CDR3 length is 17 residues. The chain's CDR3 is CASSYFPVGNSNSPLHF. DNA of the CDR3: TGTGCCAGCAGTTACTTCCCCGTCGGCAATTCCAATTCACCCCTCCACTTT.

The chain recombines TRBV28 with TRBJ2-7; 8 bases match TRBD2. The CDR3 contains 14 residues. After removal of 6 bases from V and 4 bases from J, the junction contained 8 bases not matched to a gene. CDR1 and CDR2 (germline): MDHEN, SYDVKM. The CDR3 spells CASRLSGSGYEQYF. In nucleotides, the CDR3 is TGTGCCAGCAGACTAAGCGGGAGTGGGTACGAGCAGTACTTC.